Following are 24 T cell receptor beta chains from one sample sequenced in a study of blood T cell repertoires in COVID-19 (dated by TCRdb to the early 2020s). Library preparation employed the immunoSEQ multiplex PCR assay. TCRdb provides this immuneACCESS table in a form limited to in-frame rearrangements. Some clones are lacking; in checked studies, under half of them reflect an unresolved V gene, and why the rest are absent is not known. The sample table holds around 200,000 clones, of which roughly 78% were seen once. The ten top clones hold around 2.8% of the sample. Sequencing was performed on peripheral blood. These TCRs come from a woman aged 80 or over with active or convalescent COVID-19.

This clone was detected only a few times. The CDR3 loop reads CASSLLGPDTQYF. CDR3 coding DNA: TGTGCCAGCAGTTTGTTGGGGCCAGATACGCAGTATTTT. The chain recombines TRBV12-3 or TRBV12-4 with TRBJ2-3; perhaps TRBD1 as D (5 bases). This CDR3 has 13 residues. Trimming cost V 3 bases and J 4 bases, with 8 bases left between them.

The V and J genes are TRBV2 and TRBJ1-2; TRBD1 matches 10 bases. V was clipped by 5 bases and J by 8 bases; unmatched bases: 8. Germline CDR1 and CDR2: SNHLY and FYNNEI. This CDR3 has 14 amino acids. CDR3 DNA: TGTGCCAGCAGTCGCCGGGACAGGGGTTGGGGCTACACCTTC. Translated: CASSRRDRGWGYTF.

This clone turned up a few times. The chain carries TRBV27 and TRBJ1-1; no reliable D call. Germline V gene lookup returns CDR1 MNHEY and CDR2 SMNVEV (reference sequence). The V end was cut by 6 bases, the J end by 5 bases, with 19 bases between. There are 15 residues in the CDR3. In DNA, the CDR3 is TGTGCCAGCAGCATTCAATTAGACCGAGGGACTGAAGCTTTCTTT. Translation gives CASSIQLDRGTEAFF.

J is TRBJ1-2 and V is TRBV9, with D perhaps matching TRBD1 (5 bases). V was cut by 0 bases and J by 4 bases, with 7 bases left in between. CDR1 SGDLS and CDR2 YYNGEE come from the germline V gene. The CDR3 extends over 13 amino acids. CDR3 DNA: TGTGCCAGCAGCGTAGGACAGCGCTATGGCTACACCTTC. Its protein product is CASSVGQRYGYTF.

This chain links TRBV5-1 with TRBJ2-7; TRBD2 matches at 10 bases. With V trimmed by 2 bases and J by 12 bases, 14 bases remained unmatched. CDR1 is SGHRS and CDR2 is YFSETQ in the germline V gene. The CDR3 covers 15 residues. In DNA, the CDR3 is TGCGCCAGCAGCTTAGCGGGAGGGGAGGTCAAGAAATGGTACTTC. Translating gives CASSLAGGEVKKWYF.

The chain links TRBV29-1 to TRBJ2-1; 9 bases are a match to TRBD2. V lost 7 bases to trimming and J lost 0 bases; unmatched junction nucleotides: 4. Germline V gene data show CDR1 as SQVTM and CDR2 as ANQGSEA. The CDR3 runs 14 residues. The CDR3 DNA sequence: TGCAGCGGTCTAGCGGGGAGCTCCTACAATGAGCAGTTCTTC. Amino acids: CSGLAGSSYNEQFF.

This chain connects TRBV6-4 to TRBJ1-1; D may be TRBD1 (6 bases). V was clipped by 4 bases and J by 8 bases, with 11 bases between them. The CDR3 is 12 residues long. Per the germline V gene, CDR1 is MRHNA and CDR2 is SNTAGT. The DNA for the CDR3 is TGTGCCAGCAGTGCTCAGGGGCAGGAAGCTTTCTTT. It specifies CASSAQGQEAFF.

V usage is TRBV6-1 and J usage is TRBJ2-1; unclear D gene. The ends were cut back, 3 bases at V and 1 base at J, with 10 bases in the middle. From germline, CDR1 is MNHNS and CDR2 SASEGT. The CDR3 runs to 15 residues. As DNA, the CDR3 is TGTGCCAGCAGTGATCTCGCGGTATCCTACAATGAGCAGTTCTTC. As protein: CASSDLAVSYNEQFF.

The chain recombines TRBV24-1 with TRBJ2-1; D is possibly TRBD1 (5 bases). CDR1 KGHDR and CDR2 SFDVKD come from the germline V gene. The germline V and J ends were trimmed by 1 base and 6 bases, with 18 bases remaining between them. The CDR3 contains 17 residues. The CDR3 nucleotides read TGTGCCACCAGTGATTTCGCGCAGGCAGGGAACGGCAATGAGCAGTTCTTC. Translation gives CATSDFAQAGNGNEQFF.

On this clone itself: Just one base apart from a much larger clone, this may be a read error. This chain joins TRBV12-3 or TRBV12-4 and TRBJ2-5; weak D call: TRBD2 (6 bases). V was trimmed by 5 bases and J by 2 bases, leaving 9 bases between them. CDR3 size: 13 residues. CDR3 loop: CASSPGLQETQYF. The CDR3 nucleotides are TGTGCCAGCAGTCCGGGACTGCAAGAGACCCAGTACTTC.

This sequence joins TRBV6-1 and TRBJ2-3; 8 bases fit TRBD2. This CDR3 spans 15 amino acids. With V trimmed by 2 bases and J by 6 bases, 7 bases remained unmatched. CDR1 is MNHNS and CDR2 is SASEGT in the germline V gene. The chain's CDR3 is CASSEKLAGFDTQYF. CDR3 bases: TGTGCCAGCAGTGAAAAGTTAGCGGGGTTTGATACGCAGTATTTT.

The chain links TRBV30 to TRBJ1-6; D remains ambiguous. The V gene lost 0 bases and the J gene lost 4 bases, with 7 bases spanning the gap. The CDR3 sequence is 14 residues long. Looked up from germline, CDR1 is GTSNPN and CDR2 is SVGIG (reference sequence). CDR3 sequence reads: CAWSVVQYNSPLHF. The CDR3 DNA is TGTGCCTGGAGTGTTGTACAATATAATTCACCCCTCCACTTT.

The chain carries TRBV18 and TRBJ1-1, with D unclear. This CDR3 contains 15 residues. The germline gives CDR1 KGHSH, CDR2 LQKENI. Trimming took off 3 bases at V and 0 bases at J, with 11 bases between the two ends. For the CDR3, the DNA is TGTGCCAGCTCACCTTTCCGGGAATTGAACACTGAAGCTTTCTTT. It codes for CASSPFRELNTEAFF. The whole variable domain, remainder taken from reference TRBV18 and TRBJ1-1, is NAGVMQNPRHLVRRRGQEARLRCSPMKGHSHVYWYRQLPEEGLKFMVYLQKENIIDESGMPKERFSAEFPKEGPSILRIQQVVRGDSAAYFCASSPFRELNTEAFFGQGTRLTVV.

The chain employs TRBV21-1 and TRBJ1-1; the table names TRBD1, a call not compared with the DNA. TRBV21-1 is reported as a pseudogene. CDR3 length equals 14 residues. CDR3 region: CASSIDRRNTEAFF. CDR3 in DNA: TGTGCCAGCAGCATAGACAGGCGGAACACTGAAGCTTTCTTT.

The chain combines TRBV6-5 with TRBJ1-5; no definite D call. The length of the CDR3 is 14 residues. Germline V CDR1 and CDR2: MNHEY, SVGAGI. The V end was cut by 6 bases, the J end by 2 bases, with 11 bases between. CDR3 coding DNA: TGTGCCAGCAGCACAGACAACGGCAATCAGCCCCAGCATTTT. This sequence encodes CASSTDNGNQPQHF.

V usage is TRBV10-3 and J usage is TRBJ2-5; a possible D gene is TRBD2 (5 bases). The CDR3 is 16 residues long. Germline loops: CDR1 ENHRY, CDR2 SYGVKD. With 8 bases removed from V and 2 bases from J, the gap between germline ends came to 21 bases. Here the CDR3 DNA reads TGTGCCATCGGGCGCGGGTCGTCAAGTGGGCAAGAGACCCAGTACTTC. It yields the protein CAIGRGSSSGQETQYF.

The V and J genes are TRBV7-2 and TRBJ1-2; 11 bases fit TRBD1. J gave up 8 bases and V 3 bases, and 5 bases lay outside the gene matches. CDR3 length equals 14 residues. Germline V gives CDR1 SGHTA, CDR2 FQGNSA. The DNA of the CDR3 is TGTGCCAGCAGCTTGGGACAGGGGGAGAACGGCTACACCTTC. This sequence encodes CASSLGQGENGYTF.

This chain joins TRBV7-9 and TRBJ1-1, with 8 nucleotides matching TRBD1. Losses at the gene ends were 5 bases for V and 5 bases for J; bases not matched to a gene: 10. Germline V gene lookup returns CDR1 SEHNR and CDR2 FQNEAQ (reference sequence). This CDR3 has 15 residues. The CDR3 nucleotides read TGTGCCAGCAGCCCAGACAGGGGTCCTGGAACTGAAGCTTTCTTT. Encoded protein: CASSPDRGPGTEAFF.

The chain carries TRBV6-5 and TRBJ2-7; 7 positions agree with TRBD1. The CDR3 consists of 14 residues. With 8 bases clipped from V and 10 bases from J, the junction kept 17 bases outside the gene matches. CDR1 is MNHEY, CDR2 SVGAGI, per germline. CDR3 residues: CASSSGTAPLKQYF. The CDR3 region has the DNA TGTGCCAGCTCCTCCGGGACAGCCCCTCTAAAACAGTACTTC.

The rearrangement uses TRBV11-2 and TRBJ1-1; TRBD1 is a possible D gene (5 bases). V was trimmed by 8 bases and J by 5 bases, leaving 15 bases between them. Germline loops: CDR1 SGHAT, CDR2 FQNNGV. The length of the CDR3 is 13 residues. In nucleotides, the CDR3 is TGTGCCAGCGGACTAGGGGCGCGGACTGAAGCTTTCTTT. This codes for CASGLGARTEAFF.

The J gene is TRBJ1-1, the V gene TRBV11-1; D is ambiguous. Trimming cost V 5 bases and J 10 bases, with 17 bases left between them. This CDR3 has 13 residues. CDR1 SGHAT and CDR2 FQDESV come from the germline V gene (reference sequence). The CDR3, as DNA: TGTGCCAGCAGCCCAGATTCCCTTCCCACAGCTTTCTTT. This encodes CASSPDSLPTAFF.

The chain carries TRBV7-2 and TRBJ2-2; D is perhaps TRBD1 (5 bases). The CDR3 runs to 14 residues. Trimming cost V 6 bases and J 6 bases, with 14 bases left between them. Germline values: CDR1 SGHTA, CDR2 FQGNSA. CDR3 in DNA: TGTGCCAGCAGAACAGGCTCCGGGTCCGGGGAGCTGTTTTTT. Amino acids: CASRTGSGSGELFF.

The V and J genes are TRBV4-1 and TRBJ2-5, with D tentatively TRBD1 (5 bases). CDR3 length: 15 amino acids. V gave up 0 bases and J gave up 5 bases, with 13 bases separating them. CDR1 and CDR2 from the germline V gene are MGHRA and YSYEKL. This chain's CDR3 is CASSQDGAQAETQYF. The CDR3 DNA is TGCGCCAGCAGCCAAGATGGGGCTCAAGCGGAGACCCAGTACTTC.

The chain carries TRBV3-1 (or the pseudogene TRBV3-2) and TRBJ2-7; a possible D gene is TRBD2 (6 bases). Between the trimmed V and J ends, which lost 1 base and 3 bases, there was a span of 13 bases. This CDR3 is built from 15 residues. The germline V gene encodes CDR1 LGHDT and CDR2 YNNKEL (reference sequence). The CDR3: CASSQVNSGGYEQYF. Written as DNA, the CDR3 is TGTGCCAGCAGCCAAGTTAATAGCGGAGGCTACGAGCAGTACTTC.